This passage covers 10 T cell receptor beta chains from one sample sequenced in a study of T cell changes during pregnancy in multiple sclerosis. TCRdb's copy holds only in-frame clones and misses some; the assay was immunoSEQ multiplex PCR. Of roughly 42,000 clones in the sample, approximately 90% were seen once. The source was CD8+ T cells from peripheral blood mononuclear cells, collected in the third trimester of pregnancy. Every receptor here comes from a female donor with multiple sclerosis, enrolled in a pregnancy study.

The rearrangement links TRBV28 to TRBJ1-3, with D tentatively TRBD1 (5 bases). There are 16 residues in the CDR3. V was trimmed by 2 bases and J by 0 bases, leaving 11 bases between them. Germline V gene data show CDR1 as MDHEN and CDR2 as SYDVKM. The CDR3 coding sequence is TGTGCCAGCAGTTTAGTCGGGACTCTCTCTGGAAACACCATATATTTT. Translated: CASSLVGTLSGNTIYF.

This clone turned up a few times. The chain joins TRBV6-4 to TRBJ2-1; 10 bases fit TRBD2. Germline CDR1 is MRHNA and CDR2 is SNTAGT. V lost 2 bases and J lost 10; bases outside the gene matches: 5. CDR3 size: 14 residues. DNA of the CDR3: TGTGCCAGCAGTGACGGGACTAGCGCACGGGAGCAGTTCTTC. Its translation is CASSDGTSAREQFF.

DNA for the CDR3: TGTGCCAGCAGCCAAGCGCCGGACGGAGGGAGCTACACCTTC. This encodes CASSQAPDGGSYTF. This chain links TRBV4-2 with TRBJ1-2; D is ambiguous. Trimming cost V 1 base and J 9 bases, with 15 bases left between them. CDR3 length: 14 amino acids. Germline CDR1 reads LGHNA; CDR2 reads YNFKEQ.

V usage is TRBV9 and J usage is TRBJ2-6; the match to TRBD2 covers 7 bases. From germline, CDR1 is SGDLS and CDR2 YYNGEE. V lost 0 bases to trimming and J lost 2 bases; unmatched junction nucleotides: 5. The CDR3 is made up of 17 amino acids. CDR3 bases: TGTGCCAGCAGCGTAGACCAGGGACTAACTGGGGCCAACGTCCTGACTTTC. Translated, it gives CASSVDQGLTGANVLTF. Based on the CDR3 plus reference TRBV9 and TRBJ2-6, the full variable domain is DSGVTQTPKHLITATGQRVTLRCSPRSGDLSVYWYQQSLDQGLQFLIQYYNGEERAKGNILERFSAQQFPDLHSELNLSSLELGDSALYFCASSVDQGLTGANVLTFGAGSRLTVL.

This sequence joins TRBV4-1 and TRBJ2-7; TRBD1 aligns across 9 bases. J gave up 1 base and V 3 bases, and 10 bases lay outside the gene matches. Germline V gene lookup returns CDR1 MGHRA and CDR2 YSYEKL. The CDR3 covers 17 residues. The chain's CDR3 is CASSHRHGQGISYEQYF. The CDR3 DNA follows: TGCGCCAGCAGCCACAGACACGGACAGGGGATTTCCTACGAGCAGTACTTC.

V and J are TRBV25-1 and TRBJ2-2; D may be TRBD2 (7 bases). Trimming took off 7 bases at V and 4 bases at J, with 16 bases between the two ends. CDR3 length equals 15 residues. Looked up from germline, CDR1 is MGHDK and CDR2 is SYGVNS. The CDR3 DNA is TGTGCCAGCACCGGGGGGCCGGAGCCCACCGGGGAGCTGTTTTTT. It encodes CASTGGPEPTGELFF. The full variable domain, completed using reference TRBV25-1 and TRBJ2-2, is EADIYQTPRYLVIGTGKKITLECSQTMGHDKMYWYQQDPGMELHLIHYSYGVNSTEKGDLSSESTVSRIRTEHFPLTLESARPSHTSQYLCASTGGPEPTGELFFGEGSRLTVL.

The chain carries TRBV6-7 and TRBJ2-1; 11 bases match TRBD2. TRBV6-7 is labeled an ORF, and its function is uncertain. The CDR3 is 18 residues long. V was clipped by 0 bases and J by 9 bases; unmatched bases: 13. The CDR3 loop reads CASSYSVDLAGGPVEQFF. In nucleotides, the CDR3 is TGTGCCAGCAGTTACTCGGTAGACCTAGCGGGAGGCCCCGTTGAGCAGTTCTTC.

V and J are TRBV28 and TRBJ1-2; 7 positions agree with TRBD1. The CDR3 is 14 amino acids. J gave up 4 bases and V 6 bases, and 8 bases lay outside the gene matches. Germline CDR1 MDHEN, CDR2 SYDVKM. CDR3 nucleotides: TGTGCCAGCAGAGACGAAGGACAGGTCTATGGCTACACCTTC. Translation: CASRDEGQVYGYTF.

The J gene is TRBJ1-1, the V gene TRBV6-1; 8 bases agree with TRBD1. Germline CDR1 is MNHNS and CDR2 is SASEGT. CDR3 length: 13 residues. V lost 9 bases and J lost 1; bases outside the gene matches: 4. In DNA, the CDR3 is TGTGCCAGTGGACAGGGTTCGAACACTGAAGCTTTCTTT. It specifies CASGQGSNTEAFF.

The chain employs TRBV4-3 and TRBJ2-7; D perhaps matches TRBD1 (7 bases). This CDR3 region has 16 residues. The V gene lost 0 bases and the J gene lost 1 base, with 13 bases spanning the gap. CDR1 and CDR2 from the germline V gene are LGHNA and YSLEER. For the CDR3, the DNA is TGCGCCAGCAGCCAAGAGGAGGGGGCTTATTCCTACGAGCAGTACTTC. It encodes CASSQEEGAYSYEQYF.